One sample yielded the 25 T cell receptor beta chains listed below, sequenced in a study of CD8 T cells in Susac syndrome. RNA amounts of roughly 0.45 to 1 ug underwent reverse transcription with random hexamers. One entry per CDR3 protein, called by TCRdb with MiXCR from the immunoSEQ multiplex PCR reads. The sample has about 200,000 distinct CDR3 sequences, roughly 95% seen once; the top ten hold around 0.085%. Sequencing was performed on CD4+ T cells from PBMCs. The receptors were gathered from a human donor with multiple sclerosis.

V and J are TRBV30 and TRBJ1-4; D is unresolved. In germline, CDR1 is GTSNPN, CDR2 SVGIG (reference sequence). V dropped 7 bases and J dropped 4 bases, with 10 bases sitting between them. The CDR3 totals 12 residues. CDR3 nucleotides: TGTGCCTCTAGGAGGTTTAATGAAAAACTGTTTTTT. It yields the protein CASRRFNEKLFF.

This rearrangement joins TRBV4-1 to TRBJ1-2; D not certain. The CDR3 runs to 14 residues. The germline gives CDR1 MGHRA, CDR2 YSYEKL. V lost 4 bases and J 1 base, leaving 10 bases between the germline ends. The CDR3 reads CASSPTGSNYGYTF. The CDR3 DNA is TGCGCCAGCAGCCCCACGGGCAGTAACTATGGCTACACCTTC.

The V and J genes are TRBV4-1 and TRBJ2-3; 15 bases are shared with TRBD2. The junction had 11 bases not matched to a gene; V was cut back by 2 bases and J by 2 bases. Germline V lookup: CDR1 MGHRA, CDR2 YSYEKL. The CDR3 sequence is 20 residues long. Here the CDR3 reads CASSQTSFGLAGGHTDTQYF. The CDR3 DNA is TGCGCCAGCAGCCAAACGAGTTTTGGACTAGCGGGGGGGCACACAGATACGCAGTATTTT.

The V and J genes are TRBV7-8 and TRBJ2-7, with TRBD1 matching over 7 bases. Germline V CDR1 and CDR2: SGHVS, FQNEAQ. The CDR3 covers 14 residues. V trimming: 1 base; J trimming: 5 bases; junction bases outside the gene matches: 5. This chain's CDR3 is CASSLGGDRDEQYF. Written as DNA, the CDR3 is TGTGCCAGCAGCTTAGGGGGAGACAGGGACGAGCAGTACTTC.

The rearrangement links TRBV19 to TRBJ1-2, with a possible D match to TRBD1 (5 bases). Per germline, CDR1 LNHDA and CDR2 SQIVND (reference sequence). The CDR3 is 13 residues long. The germline V and J ends were trimmed by 9 bases and 8 bases, with 19 bases remaining between them. CDR3 region: CASHPTQGKGYTF. The CDR3 coding sequence is TGTGCCAGCCATCCGACCCAGGGCAAAGGCTACACCTTC.

The chain joins TRBV6-5 to TRBJ2-2, with 7 bases lining up with TRBD2. CDR1 is MNHEY, CDR2 SVGAGI, per germline. V lost 2 bases, J lost 10 bases, and 10 bases stayed unmatched. The CDR3 totals 15 residues. CDR3 residues: CASSYQIRLAAELFF. DNA for the CDR3: TGTGCCAGCAGTTACCAGATTAGACTAGCAGCGGAGCTGTTTTTT.

This clonotype was picked up a small number of times. The rearrangement uses TRBV29-1 and TRBJ1-1; D unclear. Trimming took off 5 bases at V and 2 bases at J, with 6 bases between the two ends. The CDR3 length is 11 residues. Germline lookup yields CDR1 SQVTM and CDR2 ANQGSEA. The CDR3 loop reads CSVSRNTEAFF. CDR3 DNA sequence: TGCAGCGTTTCAAGAAACACTGAAGCTTTCTTT.

The chain couples TRBV20-1 to TRBJ1-5; D not certain. The CDR3 sequence is 13 residues long. Trimming pared 2 bases from V and 1 base from J, leaving 6 bases between. Germline CDR1 DFQATT, CDR2 SNEGSKA (reference sequence). CDR3 in DNA: TGCAGTGCTAGAAGAGGAAGCAATCAGCCCCAGCATTTT. This encodes CSARRGSNQPQHF.

This chain links TRBV20-1 with TRBJ1-1; no firm D call. This CDR3 region has 11 residues. The germline V and J ends were trimmed by 6 bases and 1 base, with 6 bases remaining between them. From germline, CDR1 is DFQATT and CDR2 SNEGSKA (reference sequence). Written as DNA, the CDR3 is TGCAGTGCGGAGACGAACACTGAAGCTTTCTTT. Protein: CSAETNTEAFF.

The V call is TRBV18, the J call TRBJ1-5; D uncertain. Between the trimmed V and J ends, which lost 0 bases and 4 bases, there was a span of 7 bases. This CDR3 comprises 14 residues. Germline V gives CDR1 KGHSH, CDR2 LQKENI. The CDR3 DNA reads as TGTGCCAGCTCACCACCCTCGGGTAATCAGCCCCAGCATTTT. Translated, it gives CASSPPSGNQPQHF.

CDR3 sequence (DNA): TGCAGCGTTGGAAGTTTTAATCAGCCCCAGCATTTT. Its translation: CSVGSFNQPQHF. The chain recombines TRBV29-1 with TRBJ1-5; D gene uncertain. The CDR3 consists of 12 residues. In germline, CDR1 is SQVTM, CDR2 ANQGSEA. V was pared by 4 bases and J by 4 bases, with 8 bases between.

This chain uses TRBV6-1 with TRBJ1-2; weak D call: TRBD1 (6 bases). The V gene's germline CDR1 is MNHNS and CDR2 SASEGT. V was shortened by 7 bases and J by 7 bases, with 16 bases between the two germline ends. CDR3 length equals 13 residues. CDR3 residues: CASIAGADPGYTF. The CDR3 nucleotides are TGTGCCAGCATCGCGGGGGCGGATCCTGGCTACACCTTC.

This chain uses TRBV10-3 with TRBJ2-1, with 8 bases fitting TRBD2. Losses at the gene ends were 5 bases for V and 5 bases for J; bases not matched to a gene: 5. CDR1 and CDR2 (germline): ENHRY, SYGVKD. The CDR3 runs to 14 residues. The CDR3 region has the DNA TGTGCCATCAGTAGGGAGCGGGAGAACAATGAGCAGTTCTTC. This sequence encodes CAISRERENNEQFF.

The chain combines TRBV5-4 with TRBJ2-1; 15 nucleotides align to TRBD2. The V segment lost 5 bases and the J segment 7 bases; nucleotides outside the gene matches: 4. The germline V gene has CDR1 SGHNT and CDR2 YYREEE (reference sequence). This CDR3 has 15 amino acids. Here the CDR3 DNA reads TGTGCCAGCAGGAGGACTAGCGGGAGGGGGAATGAGCAGTTCTTC. Its translation is CASRRTSGRGNEQFF.

The gene calls are TRBV20-1 and TRBJ2-7, with 7 bases that match TRBD1. From germline, CDR1 is DFQATT and CDR2 SNEGSKA (reference sequence). The CDR3 extends over 14 amino acids. V was clipped by 6 bases and J by 4 bases; unmatched bases: 12. CDR3: CSAAYRGGQYEQYF. DNA of the CDR3: TGCAGTGCCGCCTACAGGGGCGGTCAATACGAGCAGTACTTC.

J is TRBJ2-1 and V is TRBV5-1, with D possibly matching TRBD2 (6 bases). Trimming removed 4 bases from V and 5 bases from J, with 22 bases in between. This CDR3 is built from 17 residues. Germline CDR1 SGHRS, CDR2 YFSETQ. CDR3 in DNA: TGCGCCAGCAGCCTGTTCCTAGCGTCCTCGGATAACAATGAGCAGTTCTTC. Its protein is CASSLFLASSDNNEQFF.

V gene TRBV7-9 combines with J gene TRBJ2-4; 7 nucleotides agree with TRBD2. CDR1 is SEHNR and CDR2 is FQNEAQ in the germline V gene (reference sequence). With 6 bases clipped from V and 2 bases from J, the junction kept 7 bases outside the gene matches. This CDR3 is 15 amino acids long. The CDR3 nucleotides are TGTGCCAGCAGTCCGAGCGGGAATCCCAAAAACATTCAGTACTTC. Translating gives CASSPSGNPKNIQYF.

CDR3 DNA sequence: TGTGCCAGCAGCTTATTTGGGACAGGGTCCTACGAGCAGTACTTC. Amino acid sequence: CASSLFGTGSYEQYF. This sequence joins TRBV7-3 and TRBJ2-7; TRBD1 matches at 9 bases. Germline CDR1 and CDR2: SGHTA and FQGTGA. Trimming cost V 2 bases and J 1 base; bases outside gene matches: 3. This CDR3 is 15 amino acids long.

The chain combines TRBV9 with TRBJ1-1; maybe TRBD1 (6 bases). Germline CDR1 reads SGDLS; CDR2 reads YYNGEE. The V end lost 3 bases, the J end lost 2 bases, and 11 bases lay between the germline ends. CDR3 length: 14 residues. In DNA form, the CDR3 reads TGTGCCAGCAGCGCTACAGGGAGCAACACTGAAGCTTTCTTT. This gives the protein CASSATGSNTEAFF.

The rearrangement joins TRBV9 to TRBJ1-1; the D gene is possibly TRBD1 (5 bases). The V and J ends lost 0 bases and 4 bases respectively, with 10 bases between them. CDR1 SGDLS and CDR2 YYNGEE come from the germline V gene. CDR3 length: 14 amino acids. The DNA for the CDR3 is TGTGCCAGCAGCGTAGATGGGGCGAGCACTGAAGCTTTCTTT. Residues: CASSVDGASTEAFF.

The rearrangement uses TRBV7-9 and TRBJ1-2, with 7 bases fitting TRBD1. The V gene end was trimmed by 6 bases and the J gene end by 7 bases; junction bases not matched to a gene: 5. Germline lookup yields CDR1 SEHNR and CDR2 FQNEAQ (reference sequence). This CDR3 region has 12 residues. The CDR3 DNA is TGTGCCAGCAGTTCCCAGGGGGTTGGCTACACCTTC. Protein product: CASSSQGVGYTF.

The chain recombines TRBV27 with TRBJ1-4; D unclear. Per germline, CDR1 MNHEY and CDR2 SMNVEV (reference sequence). The CDR3 covers 13 residues. The V and J ends lost 6 bases and 8 bases respectively, with 13 bases between them. CDR3 DNA: TGTGCCAGCAGCCGGAAGGGATTCGAAAAACTGTTTTTT. This translates into CASSRKGFEKLFF.

V is TRBV18 and J is TRBJ1-6; no clear D. V dropped 8 bases and J dropped 7 bases, with 18 bases sitting between them. Germline-derived CDR1 and CDR2 are KGHSH and LQKENI. CDR3 size: 15 residues. CDR3 DNA sequence: TGTGCCAGCAAGACCCTACCCCACGAGAATTCACCCCTCCACTTT. Residues: CASKTLPHENSPLHF.

This chain uses TRBV5-1 with TRBJ2-5; D call uncertain. V lost 3 bases, J lost 2 bases, and 5 bases lay in between. The CDR3 totals 12 residues. Germline-derived CDR1 and CDR2 are SGHRS and YFSETQ. The CDR3 loop reads CASSSHQETQYF. CDR3 DNA sequence: TGCGCCAGCAGCTCCCATCAAGAGACCCAGTACTTC.

This chain connects TRBV12-3 or TRBV12-4 to TRBJ2-3; D possibly matches TRBD1 or TRBD2 (5 bases each). This CDR3 spans 15 amino acids. Trimming left V 6 bases short and J 4 bases short, with 17 bases between. DNA of the CDR3: TGTGCCAGCAGACCCTGGGGGTACAGCCCAGATACGCAGTATTTT. Protein product: CASRPWGYSPDTQYF.